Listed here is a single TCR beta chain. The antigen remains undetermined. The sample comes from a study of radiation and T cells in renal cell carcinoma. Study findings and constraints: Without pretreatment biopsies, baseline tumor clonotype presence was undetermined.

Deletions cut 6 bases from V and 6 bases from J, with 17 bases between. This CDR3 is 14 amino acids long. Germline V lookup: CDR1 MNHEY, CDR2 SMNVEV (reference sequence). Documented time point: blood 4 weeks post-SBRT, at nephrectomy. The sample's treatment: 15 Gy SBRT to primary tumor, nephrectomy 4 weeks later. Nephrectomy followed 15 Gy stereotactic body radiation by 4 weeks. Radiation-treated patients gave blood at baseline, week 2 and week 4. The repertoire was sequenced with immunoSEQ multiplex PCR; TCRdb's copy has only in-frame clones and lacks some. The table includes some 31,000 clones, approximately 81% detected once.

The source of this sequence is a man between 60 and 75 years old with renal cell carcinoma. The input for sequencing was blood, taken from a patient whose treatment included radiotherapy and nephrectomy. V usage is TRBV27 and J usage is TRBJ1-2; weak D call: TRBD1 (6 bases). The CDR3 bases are TGTGCCAGCAGCAATACCGACAGGATCGATGGCTACACCTTC. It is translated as CASSNTDRIDGYTF.